This entry is about one T cell receptor (beta chain). The antigen remains unidentified. The assay was immunoSEQ multiplex PCR, and TCRdb's table has in-frame clones only and misses some. The repertoire holds some 92,000 clones, roughly 92% seen once, with roughly 0.3% in the top ten. These data belong to a study of graft-versus-host responses after intestinal transplantation. Study overall: The study gave all recipients anti-thymocyte globulin induction, then tacrolimus and steroids for three to four years.

Trimming at V came to 8 bases and at J to 9 bases, leaving 20 bases not matched to a gene. The CDR3 spans 17 residues. CDR1 is SQVTM, CDR2 ANQGSEA, per germline. Overall study results and limits: Circulating GvH clones peaking coincided with falling HvG clones soon after transplant. Recipient bone marrow held GvH clones, some seen earlier in ileum or blood. Some patients had graft-donor T cell macrochimerism, and their allografts showed high graft-versus-host to host-versus-graft clonal ratios.

The sample here was unstimulated CD4+ T cells sorted from spleen or lymph node cells, taken before intestinal transplant. The source of this sequence is a human donor who received an intestinal transplant. The chain uses TRBV29-1 and TRBJ2-1; 12 bases map to TRBD2. CDR3 amino acids: CSNRAGLAGSQGGEQFF. CDR3 in DNA: TGCAGCAATAGAGCTGGACTAGCGGGATCCCAGGGGGGTGAGCAGTTCTTC.